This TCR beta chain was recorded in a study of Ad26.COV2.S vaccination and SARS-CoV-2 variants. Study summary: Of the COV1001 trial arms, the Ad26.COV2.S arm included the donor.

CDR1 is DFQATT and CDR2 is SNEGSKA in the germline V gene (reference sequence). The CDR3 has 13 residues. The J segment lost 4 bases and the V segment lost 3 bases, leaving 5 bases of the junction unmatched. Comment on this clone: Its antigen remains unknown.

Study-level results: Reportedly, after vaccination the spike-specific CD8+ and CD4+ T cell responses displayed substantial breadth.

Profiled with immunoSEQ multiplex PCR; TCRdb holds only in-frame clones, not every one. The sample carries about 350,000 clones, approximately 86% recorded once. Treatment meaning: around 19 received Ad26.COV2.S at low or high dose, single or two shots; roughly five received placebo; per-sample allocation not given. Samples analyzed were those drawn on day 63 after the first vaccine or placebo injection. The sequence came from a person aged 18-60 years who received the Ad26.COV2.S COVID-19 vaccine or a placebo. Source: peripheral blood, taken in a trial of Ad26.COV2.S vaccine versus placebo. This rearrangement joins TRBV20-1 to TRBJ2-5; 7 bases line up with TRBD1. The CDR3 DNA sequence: TGCAGTGCTAGTAACAGGGGTGCAGAGACCCAGTACTTC. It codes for CSASNRGAETQYF.